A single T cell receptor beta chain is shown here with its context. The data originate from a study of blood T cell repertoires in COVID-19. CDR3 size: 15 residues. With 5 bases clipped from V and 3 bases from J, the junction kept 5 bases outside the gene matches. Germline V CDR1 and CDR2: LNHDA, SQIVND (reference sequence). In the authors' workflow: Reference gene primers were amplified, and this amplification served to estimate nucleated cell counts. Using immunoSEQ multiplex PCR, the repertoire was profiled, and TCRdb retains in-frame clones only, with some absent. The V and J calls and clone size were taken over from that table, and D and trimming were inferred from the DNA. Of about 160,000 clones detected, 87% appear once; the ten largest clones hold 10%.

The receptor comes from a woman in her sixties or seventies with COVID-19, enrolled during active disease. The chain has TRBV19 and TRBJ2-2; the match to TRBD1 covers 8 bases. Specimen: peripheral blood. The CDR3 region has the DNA TGTGCCAGTAGTTCCGGACAGGGCGACACCGGGGAGCTGTTTTTT. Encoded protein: CASSSGQGDTGELFF.